The 20 T cell receptor beta chains below all came from one sample that was sequenced in a study of T cells in Graves' hyperthyroidism and ophthalmopathy. The source material, RNA transcripts, was used to amplify TCR beta CDR3 regions. An initial round of RT-PCR targeting the TCR CDR3 relied on the HTBI primer set. Each CDR3 protein gets one entry after TCRdb re-called the multiplex PCR reads with MiXCR. The table records around 580,000 distinct CDR3 sequences, around 15% of them present only once. The sequenced sample consisted of blood. Receptor source: a woman aged 18-29 years with Graves' hyperthyroidism.

The CDR3 sequence is CATSDLATGTPQHF. CDR3 bases: TGTGCCACCAGTGATTTGGCGACAGGGACGCCCCAGCATTTT. This chain connects TRBV24-1 to TRBJ1-5; TRBD1 matches at 7 bases. V shed 0 bases and J 9 bases; nucleotides not matched to a gene: 4. Germline CDR1 KGHDR, CDR2 SFDVKD. The CDR3 covers 14 residues.

A few counts support this clonotype. CDR3 in amino acids: CASSLLGPGELFF. Here the CDR3 DNA reads TGTGCCAGCAGTTTATTGGGGCCCGGGGAGCTGTTTTTT. The chain recombines TRBV12-3 or TRBV12-4 with TRBJ2-2; possibly TRBD1 for D (5 bases). The CDR3 sequence is 13 residues long. V was trimmed by 2 bases and J by 6 bases, leaving 7 bases between them.

This clonotype showed up many times. This sequence joins TRBV27 and TRBJ2-2; the D is unclear. Deletions cut 3 bases from V and 1 base from J, with 6 bases between. This CDR3 contains 14 residues. Germline values: CDR1 MNHEY, CDR2 SMNVEV (reference sequence). This CDR3 is CASSFKGNTGELFF. CDR3 DNA sequence: TGTGCCAGCAGTTTCAAAGGGAACACCGGGGAGCTGTTTTTT.

This clonotype was detected a few times. In DNA form, the CDR3 reads TGTGCCAGCAGCCCGGGAAGGGGTCAGAAGGGAAACACCATATATTTT. The encoded protein is CASSPGRGQKGNTIYF. The chain uses TRBV11-2 and TRBJ1-3, with D tentatively TRBD1 (5 bases). The CDR3 has 16 amino acids. The germline V and J ends were trimmed by 5 bases and 4 bases, with 18 bases remaining between them. CDR1 and CDR2 (germline): SGHAT, FQNNGV.

This clonotype was recorded many times. The J gene is TRBJ2-5, the V gene TRBV6-1; D is uncertain. Per the germline V gene, CDR1 is MNHNS and CDR2 is SASEGT. The V and J ends lost 2 bases and 2 bases respectively, with 12 bases between them. The CDR3 spans 15 residues. CDR3 sequence (DNA): TGTGCCAGCAGTGAATTGTCTGGATCGCAAGAGACCCAGTACTTC. Translation gives CASSELSGSQETQYF.

This clonotype was counted between two and nine times. This chain joins TRBV27 and TRBJ1-2, with a possible D match to TRBD1 (5 bases). CDR3 length: 13 amino acids. The germline V gene encodes CDR1 MNHEY and CDR2 SMNVEV (reference sequence). Trimming stripped 3 bases from V and 5 bases from J, with 10 bases between. The CDR3 nucleotides read TGTGCCAGCAGTTTGGAGGGGCGGTATGGCTACACCTTC. Its translation is CASSLEGRYGYTF.

The V and J genes are TRBV6-5 and TRBJ2-7; perhaps TRBD1 as D (6 bases). V dropped 7 bases and J dropped 5 bases, with 24 bases sitting between them. CDR1 is MNHEY, CDR2 SVGAGI, per germline. CDR3 length: 16 residues. The CDR3 reads CASTQTGAGAINEQYF. DNA of the CDR3: TGTGCCAGCACTCAAACCGGGGCAGGGGCTATCAACGAGCAGTACTTC.

The V and J genes are TRBV29-1 and TRBJ2-5, with D perhaps matching TRBD2 (5 bases). Between the trimmed V and J ends, which lost 0 bases and 11 bases, there was a span of 10 bases. CDR3 length equals 11 residues. Germline V gene sequence: CDR1 SQVTM, CDR2 ANQGSEA. This CDR3 reads CSVEDLPGQYF. The CDR3 DNA reads TGCAGCGTTGAAGACCTCCCGGGACAGTACTTC.

This clonotype was detected many times. The J gene is TRBJ2-7, the V gene TRBV3-1; TRBD2 agrees at 12 bases. V lost 0 bases, J lost 8 bases, and 5 bases stayed unmatched. CDR1 is LGHDT, CDR2 YNNKEL, per germline (reference sequence). There are 15 residues in the CDR3. CDR3: CASSQDRTSGRKQYF. DNA of the CDR3: TGTGCCAGCAGCCAAGATAGAACTAGCGGGAGGAAGCAGTACTTC.

This clonotype occurred many times. This chain connects TRBV11-3 to TRBJ2-3; 7 nucleotides align to TRBD1. This CDR3 has 15 residues. V was pared by 1 base and J by 3 bases, with 4 bases of the junction left unmatched. The germline V gene has CDR1 SGHNT and CDR2 YENEEA. The CDR3 nucleotides read TGTGCCAGCAGCTTAGGACAGGGTGAAACAGATACGCAGTATTTT. Translated, it gives CASSLGQGETDTQYF.

The chain is built from TRBV12-3 or TRBV12-4 and TRBJ2-2; 10 bases are a match to TRBD2. Trimming at V came to 7 bases and at J to 1 base, leaving 3 bases not matched to a gene. CDR3 length equals 15 residues. The CDR3 loop is CASTVAGGNTGELFF. The CDR3 region has the DNA TGTGCCAGCACCGTAGCGGGGGGGAACACCGGGGAGCTGTTTTTT.

This chain's CDR3 is CSLWTGSTDTQYF. The CDR3 DNA is TGCAGCCTATGGACAGGGAGCACAGATACGCAGTATTTT. The V and J genes are TRBV29-1 and TRBJ2-3; 8 bases align to TRBD1. With V trimmed by 8 bases and J by 0 bases, 4 bases remained unmatched. There are 13 residues in the CDR3. Germline V gene data show CDR1 as SQVTM and CDR2 as ANQGSEA.

This clonotype was picked up a small number of times. The V gene is TRBV6-2 or TRBV6-3, the J gene TRBJ2-5, with D possibly TRBD1 on 5 matching bases. V lost 0 bases, J lost 2 bases, and 10 bases lay in between. The CDR3 is 15 amino acids. CDR1 MNHEY and CDR2 SVGEGT come from the germline V gene. This chain's CDR3 is CASSYSTARQETQYF. In nucleotides, the CDR3 is TGTGCCAGCAGTTACTCGACAGCACGTCAAGAGACCCAGTACTTC.

The table lists this clonotype with many counts. The chain employs TRBV7-6 and TRBJ2-7; D perhaps matches TRBD2 (6 bases). With 5 bases removed from V and 5 bases from J, the gap between germline ends came to 16 bases. There are 14 residues in the CDR3. Germline V gene data show CDR1 as SGHVS and CDR2 as FNYEAQ. DNA for the CDR3: TGTGCCAGCAGCACCCGGGGAGGCGGGAACGAGCAGTACTTC. Protein: CASSTRGGGNEQYF.

In this sample, this clonotype turned up a few times. The rearrangement joins TRBV5-6 to TRBJ2-3, with D uncertain. This CDR3 spans 14 amino acids. The germline CDR1 and CDR2 sequences are SGHDT and YYEEEE. V gave up 0 bases and J gave up 1 base, with 6 bases separating them. CDR3 loop: CASSLDSRTDTQYF. The DNA for the CDR3 is TGTGCCAGCAGCTTGGACAGTCGCACAGATACGCAGTATTTT.

The table lists this clonotype with many counts. Here the CDR3 DNA reads TGTGCCAGCAGTTTATCGTGGCAGGGTTACAACGAGCAGTACTTC. This gives the protein CASSLSWQGYNEQYF. The rearrangement joins TRBV27 to TRBJ2-7; TRBD1 might be the D (5 bases). The CDR3 has 15 amino acids. V shed 0 bases and J shed 5 bases, with 14 bases lying between them. Germline assignment: CDR1 MNHEY and CDR2 SMNVEV (reference sequence).

This clonotype appeared a few times. V and J are TRBV29-1 and TRBJ1-1; D not resolved. The germline V gene encodes CDR1 SQVTM and CDR2 ANQGSEA. CDR3 length: 15 amino acids. Trimming pared 3 bases from V and 3 bases from J, leaving 17 bases between. CDR3 protein: CSVDLASHIYTEAFF. In DNA, the CDR3 is TGCAGCGTTGATTTGGCCAGCCATATATACACTGAAGCTTTCTTT.

V gene TRBV11-3 combines with J gene TRBJ2-3; D is undetermined. CDR3 length equals 13 residues. Germline V gene lookup returns CDR1 SGHNT and CDR2 YENEEA. V shed 3 bases and J shed 8 bases, with 12 bases lying between them. CDR3 DNA: TGTGCCAGCAGCTTCCCCCACCGTGGTACGCAGTATTTT. Protein sequence: CASSFPHRGTQYF.

At least ten counts were recorded for this clonotype. The chain combines TRBV7-9 with TRBJ2-3, with 10 bases that match TRBD2. V dropped 8 bases and J dropped 4; count of bases not matched to a gene: 12. The CDR3 contains 16 residues. The germline V gene has CDR1 SEHNR and CDR2 FQNEAQ (reference sequence). The CDR3 coding sequence is TGTGCCAGCTCCCCATCTAGCGGGAGCCTCCCAGATACGCAGTATTTT. The encoded protein is CASSPSSGSLPDTQYF. Based on the CDR3 plus reference TRBV7-9 and TRBJ2-3, the full variable domain is DTGVSQNPRHKITKRGQNVTFRCDPISEHNRLYWYRQTLGQGPEFLTYFQNEAQLEKSRLLSDRFSAERPKGSFSTLEIQRTEQGDSAMYLCASSPSSGSLPDTQYFGPGTRLTVL.

This clonotype was counted at least ten times. The chain uses TRBV11-3 and TRBJ2-3; possible D gene TRBD2, 6 bases. Trimming took off 1 base at V and 2 bases at J, with 13 bases between the two ends. The CDR3 is 16 amino acids. Germline V lookup: CDR1 SGHNT, CDR2 YENEEA. The CDR3 coding sequence is TGTGCCAGCAGCTTAGGATCGGCGGGGCCCACAGATACGCAGTATTTT. Protein sequence: CASSLGSAGPTDTQYF. The whole variable domain, remainder taken from reference TRBV11-3 and TRBJ2-3, is EAGVVQSPRYKIIEKKQPVAFWCNPISGHNTLYWYLQNLGQGPELLIRYENEEAVDDSQLPKDRFSAERLKGVDSTLKIQPAELGDSAVYLCASSLGSAGPTDTQYFGPGTRLTVL.